This T cell receptor beta chain was captured in a study of T-cell memory formation after mild COVID-19. Points from the study as a whole: CD4+ contracting clones were found mainly in CM and EM, and CD8+ ones in EMRA. There were some responding clones in pre-infection memory, which suggested that cross-reactive memory had joined.

J gave up 4 bases and V 9 bases, and 3 bases lay outside the gene matches. CDR1 and CDR2 (germline): SGHRS, YFSETQ. CDR3 length: 13 amino acids. Constant-segment-primed 5'RACE gave TCR alpha and TCR beta cDNA libraries with sample barcodes and UMIs. TCRdb re-called the 5' RACE reads with MiXCR, one entry per CDR3 protein. The sample lists about 320,000 distinct CDR3 sequences, roughly an eighth occurring once. This clonotype was found a few times. The antigen is not known. The J gene is TRBJ2-1, the V gene TRBV5-1; 11 bases align to TRBD2. Sequenced sample: PBMCs or a T cell subset sorted from them (not recorded which). The receptor's source is a man younger than 35 who had mild COVID-19 (a few samples of this study predate the infection). Cell type and time point are not known. The CDR3 here is CATRLAGYNEQFF. CDR3 coding DNA: TGCGCCACCCGACTAGCGGGGTACAATGAGCAGTTCTTC.